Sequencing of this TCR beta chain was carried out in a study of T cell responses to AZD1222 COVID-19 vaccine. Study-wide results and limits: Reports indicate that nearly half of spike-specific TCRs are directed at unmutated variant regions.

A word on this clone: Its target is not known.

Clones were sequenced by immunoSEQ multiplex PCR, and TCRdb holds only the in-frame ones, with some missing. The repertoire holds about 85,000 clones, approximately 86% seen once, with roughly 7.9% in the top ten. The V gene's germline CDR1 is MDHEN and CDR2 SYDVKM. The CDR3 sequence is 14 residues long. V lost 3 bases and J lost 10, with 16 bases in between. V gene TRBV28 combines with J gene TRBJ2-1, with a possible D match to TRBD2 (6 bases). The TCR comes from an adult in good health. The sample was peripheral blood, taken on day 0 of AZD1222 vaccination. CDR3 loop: CASSLTGVVEEQFF. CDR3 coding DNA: TGTGCCAGCAGTTTGACGGGGGTCGTAGAGGAGCAGTTCTTC.